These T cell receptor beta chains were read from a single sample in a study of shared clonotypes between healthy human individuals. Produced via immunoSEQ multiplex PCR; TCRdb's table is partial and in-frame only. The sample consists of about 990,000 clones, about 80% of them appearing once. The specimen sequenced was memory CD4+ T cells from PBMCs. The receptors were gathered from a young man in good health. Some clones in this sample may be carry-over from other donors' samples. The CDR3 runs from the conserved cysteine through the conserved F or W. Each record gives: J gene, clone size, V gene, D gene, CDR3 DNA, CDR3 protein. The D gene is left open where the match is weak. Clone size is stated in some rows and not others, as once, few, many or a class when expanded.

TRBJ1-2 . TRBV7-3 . TGTGCCAGCAGCTTAATTGGGGAGTATGGCTACACCTTC CASSLIGEYGYTF
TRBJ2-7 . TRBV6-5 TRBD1 TGTGCCAGCAGTTACCGAAAGACAGGGGACTACGAGCAGTACTTC CASSYRKTGDYEQYF
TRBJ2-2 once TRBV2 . TGTGCCAGCAGTGAGGTTAGCGGCGGGGAGCTGTTTTTT CASSEVSGGELFF
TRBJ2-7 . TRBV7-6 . TGTGCCAGCAGCACCACTAGGTCCCCCTACGAGCAGTACTTC CASSTTRSPYEQYF
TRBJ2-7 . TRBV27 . TGTGCCAGCGGCAGGGACTCCTACGAGCAGTACTTC CASGRDSYEQYF
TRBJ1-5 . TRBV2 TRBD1 TGTGCCAGTCAGGGGGGTTTAAGCAATCAGCCCCAGCATTTT CASQGGLSNQPQHF
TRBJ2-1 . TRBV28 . TGTGCCAGCAGTTTATCGGGCTATGGGGGGTACAATGAGCAGTTCTTC CASSLSGYGGYNEQFF
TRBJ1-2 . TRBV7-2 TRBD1 TGTGCCAGCAGCTTAGGGGGGACAGGGGCAACGCTTTATGGCTACACCTTC CASSLGGTGATLYGYTF
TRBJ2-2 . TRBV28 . TGTGCCATCACAAACCTCAGGGCCACCGGGGAGCTGTTTTTT CAITNLRATGELFF
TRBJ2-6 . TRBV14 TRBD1 TGTGCCAGCAGCCTCACAGGGGCAGGGTCTGGGGCCAACGTCCTGACTTTC CASSLTGAGSGANVLTF
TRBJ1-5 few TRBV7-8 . TGTGCCAGCAGCCCGCGGACCAGGGATAGCAATCAGCCCCAGCATTTT CASSPRTRDSNQPQHF
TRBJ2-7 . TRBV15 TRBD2 TGTGCCACCAGCAGAGGCGGGAGGGCCTACGAGCAGTACTTC CATSRGGRAYEQYF
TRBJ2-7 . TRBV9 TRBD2 TGTGCCAGCAGCGAGACTAGCGGGAGGTACGAGCAGTACTTC CASSETSGRYEQYF
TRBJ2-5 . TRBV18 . TGTGCCAGCTCACCCATGACGGGATCACAAGAGACCCAGTACTTC CASSPMTGSQETQYF
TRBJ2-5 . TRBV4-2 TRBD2 TGTGCCAGCAGCGTCCAGCTGGGGGGACTAGCGGGAGTTCCGCCGTACTTC CASSVQLGGLAGVPPYF
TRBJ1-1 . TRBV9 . TGTGCCAGCAGCGCACAGGTAGGAGGCACTGAAGCTTTCTTT CASSAQVGGTEAFF
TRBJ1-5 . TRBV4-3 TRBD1 TGCGCCAGCAGCCAAACCGACAGGGGTCAGCCCCAGCATTTT CASSQTDRGQPQHF
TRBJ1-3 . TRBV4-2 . TGTGCCAGCAGCCCCCCCGCCACTTTAGCTGGAAACACCATATATTTT CASSPPATLAGNTIYF
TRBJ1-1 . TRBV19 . TGTGCCAGTAACTTCATGAACACTGAAGCTTTCTTT CASNFMNTEAFF
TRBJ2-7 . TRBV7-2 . TGTGCCAGCAGCTTAGCGGGAGCGCAGGTCGAGCAGTACTTC CASSLAGAQVEQYF
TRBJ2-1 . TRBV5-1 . TGCGCCAGCAGCTTAGAGGGGAGCCAATACAATGAGCAGTTCTTC CASSLEGSQYNEQFF
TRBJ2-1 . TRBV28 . TGTGCCAGCAGAGAAATCCTAGGGGGGATCTACAATGAGCAGTTCTTC CASREILGGIYNEQFF
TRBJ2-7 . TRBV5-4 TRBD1 TGTGCCAGCAGCTCGACAGGGAACTCCTACGAGCAGTACTTC CASSSTGNSYEQYF
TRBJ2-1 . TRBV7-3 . TGTGCCAGCAGCTTTACAGGACAATCTGGGATGAAGGGGCAGTTCTTC CASSFTGQSGMKGQFF
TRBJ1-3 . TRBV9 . TGTGCCAGCAGCCCCGACCCCGCAGACGTCCTCTCTGGAAACACCATATATTTT CASSPDPADVLSGNTIYF
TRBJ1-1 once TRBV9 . TGTGCCAGCAGCGTGGGTGGTACAGGGCAGAAAGCTTTCTTT CASSVGGTGQKAFF
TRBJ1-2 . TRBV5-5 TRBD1 TGTGCCAGCAGCTCTCCAGACAGGGCGGCTGGCTACACCTTC CASSSPDRAAGYTF
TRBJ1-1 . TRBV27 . TGTGCCAGCAGTTTTGTTTCTGGACGTTTGAACACTGAAGCTTTCTTT CASSFVSGRLNTEAFF
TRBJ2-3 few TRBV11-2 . TGTGCCAGCAGCTTAGTGGGCGCTTCAGATACGCAGTATTTT CASSLVGASDTQYF
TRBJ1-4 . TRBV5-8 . TGTGCCAGCAGCTTGCTTCCAACTAATGAAAAACTGTTTTTT CASSLLPTNEKLFF
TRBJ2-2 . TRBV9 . TGTGCCAGCAGCCCAGAACTCAGCACCGGGGAGCTGTTTTTT CASSPELSTGELFF
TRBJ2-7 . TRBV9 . TGTGCCAGCAGCCTTGGGGAACGGGGCCGGGAGCAGTACTTC CASSLGERGREQYF
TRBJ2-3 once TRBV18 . TGTGCCAGCTCACCCGTCGTGGGGACAGATACGCAGTATTTT CASSPVVGTDTQYF
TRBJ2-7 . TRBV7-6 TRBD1 TGTGCCAGCAGCGCCTTGACAGGGAGCACCTACGAGCAGTACTTC CASSALTGSTYEQYF
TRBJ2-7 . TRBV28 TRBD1 TGTGCCAGCAGTTCGGGACAGGGTTACGAGCAGTACTTC CASSSGQGYEQYF
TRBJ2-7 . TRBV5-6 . TGTGCCAGCAGCTTCACAGGGCTGGGCTACGAGCAGTACTTC CASSFTGLGYEQYF
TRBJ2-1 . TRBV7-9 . TGTGCCAGCAGCGATAACACAGGGTCCTACAATGAGCAGTTCTTC CASSDNTGSYNEQFF
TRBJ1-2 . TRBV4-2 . TGTGCCAGCAGCTCTCCAGGGGCAACATCTAACTATGGCTACACCTTC CASSSPGATSNYGYTF
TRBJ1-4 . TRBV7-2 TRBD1 TGTGCCAGCAGCAACCCCGGGACAGGGTATAATGAAAAACTGTTTTTT CASSNPGTGYNEKLFF
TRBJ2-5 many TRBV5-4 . TGTGCCAGCAGCTTGACTACCCGGGAGACCCAGTACTTC CASSLTTRETQYF
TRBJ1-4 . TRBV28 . TGTGCCAGCCTCGCGTGGGGGGTTAATGAAAAACTGTTTTTT CASLAWGVNEKLFF
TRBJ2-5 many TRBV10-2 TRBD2 TGCGCCAGCAAGGGCCTAGCGGATCAAGAGACCCAGTACTTC CASKGLADQETQYF
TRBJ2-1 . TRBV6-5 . TGTGCCAGCAGTTACTCGCAGGGTGATGAGCAGTTCTTC CASSYSQGDEQFF
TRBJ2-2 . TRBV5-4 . TGTGCCAGCAGCTTGGAGGGGGACGGGGAGCTGTTTTTT CASSLEGDGELFF
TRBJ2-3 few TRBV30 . TGTGCCTGGGGGCGGGTCCCGAGCACAGATACGCAGTATTTT CAWGRVPSTDTQYF
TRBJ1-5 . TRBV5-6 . TGTGCCAGCAACCTTCGGGGGGGAGGAGGAAATCAGCCCCAGCATTTT CASNLRGGGGNQPQHF
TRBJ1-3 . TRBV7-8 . TGTGCCAGCAGCCCCCCCTTTGTCCGCGGCGGAAACACCATATATTTT CASSPPFVRGGNTIYF
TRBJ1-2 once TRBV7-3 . TGTGCCAGCAGCTTAACGGGAGCCCGGAGCGATGGCTACACCTTC CASSLTGARSDGYTF